The TCR beta chain under discussion was sequenced for a study of blood T cells in healthy people across ages. A J-beta primer mix and a sample-barcoded 5' primer were used in a second PCR of roughly 6 to 12 cycles. In TCRdb, the 5' RACE reads were re-called with MiXCR into one record per CDR3 protein. The repertoire holds fewer than 1.5 million distinct CDR3 sequences, with 42% as singletons. CDR1 MNHNS and CDR2 SASEGT come from the germline V gene. CDR3 length: 16 residues. V lost 0 bases and J lost 4; bases outside the gene matches: 4. The amount of total RNA extracted per sample was at least 6 micrograms.

The TCR was taken from a woman aged 18-29 years in good health. The specimen sequenced was blood. This chain links TRBV6-1 with TRBJ1-5, with 9 bases lining up with TRBD1. The chain's CDR3 is CASSEARGTGNQPQHF. For the CDR3, the DNA is TGTGCCAGCAGTGAAGCGCGGGGGACAGGGAATCAGCCCCAGCATTTT.